This TCR beta chain was found in a study of cytomegalovirus exposure and HLA in healthy donors. The PCR was carried out with 60 Vbeta primers and 13 Jbeta primers. Repertoires were generated with immunoSEQ multiplex PCR, while TCRdb's copy carries only in-frame clones and drops some. The sample holds about 150,000 clones; almost 80% are singletons and the top ten take less than 2%. Trimming removed 0 bases from V and 0 bases from J, with 6 bases in between. Germline V CDR1 and CDR2: LNHNV, YYDKDF (reference sequence). The CDR3 length is 15 residues. The chain links TRBV15 to TRBJ1-3; D ambiguous. Material for sequencing was PBMCs. This TCR derives from a woman in her 30s in good health and CMV-seronegative. The CDR3 sequence: CATSRDTFSGNTIYF. In nucleotides, the CDR3 is TGTGCCACCAGCAGAGATACTTTCTCTGGAAACACCATATATTTT.